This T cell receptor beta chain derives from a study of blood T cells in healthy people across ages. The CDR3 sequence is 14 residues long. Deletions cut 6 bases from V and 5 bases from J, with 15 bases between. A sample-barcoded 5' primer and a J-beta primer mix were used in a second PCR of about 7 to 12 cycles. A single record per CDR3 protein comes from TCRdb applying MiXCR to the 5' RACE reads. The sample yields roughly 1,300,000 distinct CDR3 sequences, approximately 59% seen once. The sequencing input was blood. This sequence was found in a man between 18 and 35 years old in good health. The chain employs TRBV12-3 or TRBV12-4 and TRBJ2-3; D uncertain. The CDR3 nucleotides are TGTGCCAGCAGCCACCTGGGGTTGGAAGATACGCAGTATTTT. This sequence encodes CASSHLGLEDTQYF.